This note documents a single TCR beta chain sequence. This clone was found once. This receptor's antigen is unknown. Per-base qualities were not stored, and no clone one base away is much larger. This CDR3 is also generated by other DNA sequences in the sample. Healthy HIV-negative adults with no recently reported acute infections or vaccinations were included as donors. All donors were Caucasian adults living in Nashville, Tennessee, USA. Magnetic negative selection was used to enrich CD4+ T cells, after which naive cells were positively selected on CD45RA and the negative fraction became the memory subset. Blood was obtained by leukapheresis, after which PBMCs were separated by Ficoll-Histopaque density gradient centrifugation and cryopreserved in liquid nitrogen vapor phase. Analytical flow cytometry was used to check the purity and quantity of each magnetically sorted T cell population. Genomic DNA was isolated from each sorted fraction and quantified by UV absorbance on a Nanodrop 2000c.

V is trimmed back by 0 bases and J by 3 bases, and the junction contains 0 bases that no gene match accounts for. CDR1 MNHNY and CDR2 SVGAGI were looked up in the germline V gene (reference sequence). Inclusive of the bounding cysteine and phenylalanine, the CDR3 is 14 residues long. Of all the DNA, just the CDR3 is kept, 42 bases in frame from base 1. This record comes from a study of shared clonotypes between healthy human individuals (dated by TCRdb to 2018 to 2020). About the study as a whole: A couple of women and a few men aged 18 to 49 years were included in the cohort. For each donor, three plates each were used for CD4 naive and CD4 memory, two plates were used for CD8 naive, and one plate was used for CD8 memory. Blood TCR repertoires of roughly five healthy adults were deeply sequenced to estimate repertoire size and the extent of clonotype sharing between individuals. Libraries were prepared and TCR repertoires were sequenced by different laboratories using diverse techniques, in order to increase sequencing depth and limit assay-specific biases. Per donor, leukapheresis produced somewhere between about 0.94 and 9.5 billion PBMCs. General conclusions and limits of the study: Only blood was sampled, and tissue TCR repertoires likely differ from those in blood. Pairwise subsampling led to the expectation that sequencing depth would affect the degree of clonotype sharing among donors. Higher generation probabilities were observed for clonotypes shared by all four sorted-subset donors than for non-shared clonotypes. When a few donors were compared, the shared fraction of clonotypes was around 5% for naive CD4, around 3.6% for naive CD8, 2% to 2.5% for memory CD4, and 0.35% to 0.4% for memory CD8. Naive subsets generally had larger estimated clonotype richness than memory subsets did. Rarefaction of sorted-subset datasets indicated incomplete sequencing despite the large sequencing depth. Because the study included only a small number of donors, the genetic and exposure-history diversity represented was limited.

Using the deep immunoSEQ assay, multiplex PCR amplified TCR CDR3 regions from genomic DNA. For each cell subset, the extracted genomic DNA was distributed evenly across all wells of several immunoSEQ 96-well plates, and each plate served as one replicate. Each replicate PCR for sorted subsets received roughly 200 ng genomic DNA, equal to tens of thousands of T cell genomes. Purified libraries were measured with a Qubit 3.0 fluorometer, size-checked on a Bioanalyzer 2100, and measured again with the KAPA Library Quantification kit. Every immunoSEQ 96-well plate was sequenced on a separate single-read 150-cycle Illumina NextSeq 550 flow cell. On the study's bioinformatics: Because the immunoSEQ output held only junctional sequences and lacked quality scores, the filtering could not match the filtering applied to full-length reads. To assign V/J genes and CDR3, sequences were annotated against IMGT germline references using PyIR, a Python wrapper for IgBLAST v1.9. Reads were removed for weak V/J assignments (E-value above 1e-6), missing CDR3, stop codons, out-of-frame junctions, or ambiguous translated residues. V3J clonotypes were defined as sequences sharing the same inferred V gene, J gene, and CDR3 amino acid sequence. To compute the percentage overlap between repertoires, the number of shared unique clonotypes was divided by the size of the smaller repertoire. Repertoire richness was assessed with RTK rarefaction, the Chao1 estimator, and Recon v2.1 estimates of unobserved clonotypes. Generation probabilities for all TCRbeta clonotypes obtained by the gDNA method from several donors were computed using OLGA. TCRdb provides this immuneACCESS table in a form limited to in-frame rearrangements. Some clones are lacking; in checked studies, under half of them reflect an unresolved V gene, and why the rest are absent is not known. The V and J calls and clone size come from that table; D and trimming were worked out from the DNA. In this sample the table shows approximately 2.3 million clones, over 90% of which occur a single time. The ten largest clones represent under 0.45% of the sample.

This clonotype was sampled from a man younger than 30 in good health. Some clones in this sample may be carry-over from other donors' samples. The V gene is TRBV6-6 and the J gene is TRBJ2-3, with 7 middle bases fitting TRBD2. The specimen sequenced was naive CD4+ T cells from PBMCs. The cell subset or site label of this sample denotes: CD45RA+ positively selected. This receptor has the CDR3 CASSYSGGTDTQYF. In nucleotide form, the sequence is TGTGCCAGCAGTTACTCGGGGGGGACAGATACGCAGTATTTT.